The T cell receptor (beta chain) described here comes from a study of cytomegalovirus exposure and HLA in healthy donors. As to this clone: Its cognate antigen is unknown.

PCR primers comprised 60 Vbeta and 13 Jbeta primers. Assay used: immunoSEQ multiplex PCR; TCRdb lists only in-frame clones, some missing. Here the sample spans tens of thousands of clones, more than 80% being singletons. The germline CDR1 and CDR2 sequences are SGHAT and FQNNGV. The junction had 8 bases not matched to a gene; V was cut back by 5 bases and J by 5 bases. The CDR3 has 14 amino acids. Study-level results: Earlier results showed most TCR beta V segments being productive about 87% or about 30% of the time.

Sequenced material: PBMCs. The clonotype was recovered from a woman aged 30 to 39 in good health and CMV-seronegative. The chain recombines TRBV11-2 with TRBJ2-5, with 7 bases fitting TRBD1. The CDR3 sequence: CASSITGVRETQYF. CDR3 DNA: TGTGCCAGCAGCATCACAGGGGTAAGGGAGACCCAGTACTTC.